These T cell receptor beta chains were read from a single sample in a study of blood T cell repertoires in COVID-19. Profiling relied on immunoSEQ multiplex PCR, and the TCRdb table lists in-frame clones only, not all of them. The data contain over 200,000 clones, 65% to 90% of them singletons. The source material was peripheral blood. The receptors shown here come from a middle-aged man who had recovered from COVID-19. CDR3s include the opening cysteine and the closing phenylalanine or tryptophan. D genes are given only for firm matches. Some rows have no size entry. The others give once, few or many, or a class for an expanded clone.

TGTGCCAGCAGCCAAGAACCACTGCGGAACACCGGGGAGCTGTTTTTT,CASSQEPLRNTGELFF,16,TRBV14,TRBJ2-2,.,.
TGTGCCAGCAGTTTATCGGCGGGACAGGGATGGCAGCCCCAGCATTTT,CASSLSAGQGWQPQHF,16,TRBV27,TRBJ1-5,.,TRBD1
TGCGCCAGCAGCTGGGGGACAGGGGTGATGAACACTGAAGCTTTCTTT,CASSWGTGVMNTEAFF,16,TRBV5-1,TRBJ1-1,few,TRBD1
TGTGCCAGTAGTCCCAGGGGGATCTATGGCTACACCTTC,CASSPRGIYGYTF,13,TRBV19,TRBJ1-2,.,TRBD1
TGTGCCAGCAGCACCTCCGGGGGTCGTGGAAACACCATATATTTT,CASSTSGGRGNTIYF,15,TRBV7-2,TRBJ1-3,.,.
TGTGCCAGCTCACCTGCGGGGGGGGAGACCCAGTACTTC,CASSPAGGETQYF,13,TRBV18,TRBJ2-5,once,TRBD2
TGTGCCAGTAGTATTTGGCGGGAAAGGGGCACTGAAGCTTTCTTT,CASSIWRERGTEAFF,15,TRBV19,TRBJ1-1,.,.
TGTGCCAGCAGCTCTAGAACTGACAGGGCGCAGTATTTT,CASSSRTDRAQYF,13,TRBV12-3/TRBV12-4,TRBJ2-3,.,TRBD1
TGTGCCAGCAGTTTTACTTTAGGGCAGGAGGATCTTAACTATGGCTACACCTTC,CASSFTLGQEDLNYGYTF,18,TRBV6-2/TRBV6-3,TRBJ1-2,.,.
TGTGCCAGCAGCTTAAACAGGGGAGCGGCCACTGAAGCTTTCTTT,CASSLNRGAATEAFF,15,TRBV7-6,TRBJ1-1,.,TRBD1
TGTGCCAGCTCACCTCCGGGACAGGGGAACACCGGGGAGCTGTTTTTT,CASSPPGQGNTGELFF,16,TRBV18,TRBJ2-2,.,TRBD1
TGTGCCAGCTCTCGGGGGTATTTAGAGACCCAGTACTTC,CASSRGYLETQYF,13,TRBV18,TRBJ2-5,.,.
TGTGCCAGCAGCTTAAGTATTGGGACAGGGGGCTCTGGAAACACCATATATTTT,CASSLSIGTGGSGNTIYF,18,TRBV11-2,TRBJ1-3,.,TRBD1
TGTGCCAGCAGCCAAATGGAGAATGAAAAACTGTTTTTT,CASSQMENEKLFF,13,TRBV3-1/TRBV3-2,TRBJ1-4,.,.
TGTGCCAGCAGTAACCACAGGAACGAGCAGTACTTC,CASSNHRNEQYF,12,TRBV6-5,TRBJ2-7,.,.
TGCAGCGTTGTTACCGGGTCGGCGGGCCTGGCGGGCGAGCAGTACTTC,CSVVTGSAGLAGEQYF,16,TRBV29-1,TRBJ2-7,.,.
TGTGCCAGCATCGGACTGGGCAGCACCGGGGAGCTGTTTTTT,CASIGLGSTGELFF,14,TRBV6-5,TRBJ2-2,.,.
TGTGCCAGCAGTTTTTGGGGGCGCGGTGGCTACACCTTC,CASSFWGRGGYTF,13,TRBV27,TRBJ1-2,.,.
TGCGCCACCAAGAGGTGGGGTGCAACGGGACACTCGAACACTGAAGCTTTCTTT,CATKRWGATGHSNTEAFF,18,TRBV10-2,TRBJ1-1,once,.
TGTGCCAGCAGCTTAGCGCGACAGGGGAAAGAGACCCAGTACTTC,CASSLARQGKETQYF,15,TRBV7-9,TRBJ2-5,.,TRBD1
TGCGCCAGCAGCTTGGGCGGGGATCTCTACGAGCAGTACTTC,CASSLGGDLYEQYF,14,TRBV5-1,TRBJ2-7,.,.
TGTGCCAGCAGCGCACAGACAGGGTCATTGGACACCATATATTTT,CASSAQTGSLDTIYF,15,TRBV9,TRBJ1-3,.,TRBD1
TGTGCCATCCGTAGGGCGGGGCCCGATACGCAGTATTTT,CAIRRAGPDTQYF,13,TRBV6-5,TRBJ2-3,.,.
TGTGCCAGCAGCCCCGGGACTAGTCTATACGAGCAGTACTTC,CASSPGTSLYEQYF,14,TRBV3-1/TRBV3-2,TRBJ2-7,.,TRBD2
TGTGCCAGCCCGGGACTAGCGGGAGTGTTCTCCTACAATGAGCAGTTCTTC,CASPGLAGVFSYNEQFF,17,TRBV12-1,TRBJ2-1,.,.
TGTGCCAGCAGTGAAGCGGGCTTTACAGGTAGCAATCAGCCCCAGCATTTT,CASSEAGFTGSNQPQHF,17,TRBV2,TRBJ1-5,.,.
TGTGCCAGCAGTTTCTCAGGGAGGAATCAGCCCCAGCATTTT,CASSFSGRNQPQHF,14,TRBV6-2/TRBV6-3,TRBJ1-5,.,.
TGTGCCAGCTCACTTGACAGGGGTGCTGAAGCTTTCTTT,CASSLDRGAEAFF,13,TRBV18,TRBJ1-1,.,TRBD1
TGCGCCAGCAGCCCAGGGGCCCGACCGGGGGCTTTCTTT,CASSPGARPGAFF,13,TRBV5-1,TRBJ1-1,.,.
TGTGCCAGTAGTTCACTTAACCAGCCCCAGCATTTT,CASSSLNQPQHF,12,TRBV19,TRBJ1-5,.,.
TGTGCCAGCAGCTTAGCGTCAGGGAACACTGAAGCTTTCTTT,CASSLASGNTEAFF,14,TRBV7-2,TRBJ1-1,.,.
TGTGCCAGCAGCCAAGTCTCCTGGACTAGCGGGGGGACCATCACAGATACGCAGTATTTT,CASSQVSWTSGGTITDTQYF,20,TRBV3-1/TRBV3-2,TRBJ2-3,few,TRBD2
TGTGCCAGCAGTCTGAATCGAGAGGCTAATGAAAAACTGTTTTTT,CASSLNREANEKLFF,15,TRBV27,TRBJ1-4,.,.
TGTGCCAGCAGGAGACAGAGTGGGGAGACCCAGTACTTC,CASRRQSGETQYF,13,TRBV27,TRBJ2-5,.,.
TGTGCCAGCAGCTTTACAGGGGGCGCGGACAATGGCTACACCTTC,CASSFTGGADNGYTF,15,TRBV5-4,TRBJ1-2,few,TRBD1
TGCAGTGCTGGAGGTAGCGGAGGTCAGTTCTTC,CSAGGSGGQFF,11,TRBV20-1,TRBJ2-1,.,.
TGTGCCAGCAGGGATAGCGGGGGGGCCTACAATGAGCAGTTCTTC,CASRDSGGAYNEQFF,15,TRBV7-9,TRBJ2-1,.,TRBD2
TGTGCCAGTAGTATAAGGGGGACGGCCTATGGCTACACCTTC,CASSIRGTAYGYTF,14,TRBV19,TRBJ1-2,.,.
TGTGCCAGCAGTTACGACAGGGGGGATGGCTACACCTTC,CASSYDRGDGYTF,13,TRBV6-6,TRBJ1-2,.,TRBD1
TGTGCCAGCAGCTTTAATGAGGGGGGGACTAGCGGCTTTAGCTCCTACAATGAGCAGTTCTTC,CASSFNEGGTSGFSSYNEQFF,21,TRBV12-1,TRBJ2-1,.,.
TGTGCCAGCAGTTTCCGCAGGGGGCACAATTCACCCCTCCACTTT,CASSFRRGHNSPLHF,15,TRBV27,TRBJ1-6,.,TRBD1
TGTGCCAGCAGTGTAAGACAGAAGAGCTCTGGAAACACCATATATTTT,CASSVRQKSSGNTIYF,16,TRBV6-1,TRBJ1-3,.,.
TGTGCCAGCAGCTCCAAACTACTAGCGGGAGGGCCATTAGAGCAGTTCTTC,CASSSKLLAGGPLEQFF,17,TRBV12-1,TRBJ2-1,.,.
TGCAGCGCCAAAGGTGCAGGGAATGGGGGCGATGAAGCTTTCTTT,CSAKGAGNGGDEAFF,15,TRBV29-1,TRBJ1-1,.,.
TGCGCCAGCAGCCAACAGGGGTTGGGAAATCAGCCCCAGCATTTT,CASSQQGLGNQPQHF,15,TRBV4-1,TRBJ1-5,.,.
TGTGCCATCAGTGGGGACAGGGATGTCCACGAGCAGTACTTC,CAISGDRDVHEQYF,14,TRBV10-3,TRBJ2-7,.,TRBD1
TGTGCCAGGCGGGGGGGCGGGGAGCTGTTTTTT,CARRGGGELFF,11,TRBV19,TRBJ2-2,.,TRBD2
TGTGCCACCAGCTTGAGAGGGGATACGCAGTATTTT,CATSLRGDTQYF,12,TRBV15,TRBJ2-3,once,.
TGTGCCAGCAGTTACTCATTGCAGTCCAGCACCGGGGAGCTGTTTTTT,CASSYSLQSSTGELFF,16,TRBV6-2/TRBV6-3,TRBJ2-2,.,.
TGTGCCAGCAGCCCGGGGACAGGGGCCCCTTGGGGCTACGAGCAGTACTTC,CASSPGTGAPWGYEQYF,17,TRBV5-6,TRBJ2-7,.,TRBD1
TGTGCCAGCAGTGAGTCCGGGGTTACCTACGAGCAGTACTTC,CASSESGVTYEQYF,14,TRBV25-1,TRBJ2-7,.,.
TGTGCCAGCAGCATGAGGGACATCGCGGGTCGAGGCTACACCTTC,CASSMRDIAGRGYTF,15,TRBV7-2,TRBJ1-2,.,.
TGTGCCTGTTGCCGGGACAGTGGACAAGAGACCCAGTACTTC,CACCRDSGQETQYF,14,TRBV7-2,TRBJ2-5,.,TRBD1
TGCGCCAGCAATCGACAGGGGGCGAACACCGGGGAGCTGTTTTTT,CASNRQGANTGELFF,15,TRBV5-1,TRBJ2-2,.,TRBD1
TGTGCCAGCAGTGAAGTTCTGACGGACAGGGTTGGAGCTTTCTTT,CASSEVLTDRVGAFF,15,TRBV2,TRBJ1-1,.,TRBD1
TGTGCCTGGAGTGTGAAGGGGTCGGGTCAGCCCCAGCATTTT,CAWSVKGSGQPQHF,14,TRBV30,TRBJ1-5,.,.
TGTGCCTGGCAGGCGGGACTCTCTGGAAACACCATATATTTT,CAWQAGLSGNTIYF,14,TRBV30,TRBJ1-3,.,.